The rows below give T cell receptor beta chains drawn from one sample of a study of radiotherapy plus CTLA-4 blockade in lung cancer. Profiling relied on immunoSEQ multiplex PCR, and the TCRdb table lists in-frame clones only, not all of them. The sample carries roughly 66,000 clones, about four fifths recorded once. This specimen consisted of peripheral blood, obtained from a patient treated with radiotherapy plus ipilimumab. All receptors derive from a human donor with non-small cell lung cancer who had a partial response to radiotherapy plus ipilimumab. The CDR3 runs from the conserved cysteine through the conserved F or W. The order of the fields is J gene, clone size, V gene, CDR3 length, D gene, CDR3 protein, CDR3 DNA. D genes are given only for firm matches. Size is omitted from some rows. Given values are once, few, many or a class for expanded clones.

J: TRBJ2-5
size: .
V: TRBV6-1
length: 15
D: .
CDR3: CASSVPGRSRETQYF
DNA: TGTGCCAGCAGCGTCCCAGGGCGATCTAGGGAGACCCAGTACTTC

J: TRBJ1-5
size: medium-sized
V: TRBV4-1
length: 14
D: .
CDR3: CASSQTQGRQPQHF
DNA: TGCGCCAGCAGCCAAACTCAGGGCAGGCAGCCCCAGCATTTT

J: TRBJ2-1
size: .
V: TRBV9
length: 15
D: .
CDR3: CASSPDRSSYNEQFF
DNA: TGTGCCAGCAGTCCGGACAGAAGCTCCTACAATGAGCAGTTCTTC

J: TRBJ2-1
size: .
V: TRBV2
length: 17
D: .
CDR3: CASSGTATLTLLDEQFF
DNA: TGTGCCAGCAGTGGGACAGCCACCTTGACCCTCCTGGATGAGCAGTTCTTC

J: TRBJ1-2
size: .
V: TRBV7-2
length: 11
D: TRBD1
CDR3: CASSWTGGYTF
DNA: TGTGCCAGCAGCTGGACAGGTGGCTACACCTTC

J: TRBJ2-2
size: once
V: TRBV7-2
length: 13
D: .
CDR3: CASSLFSAGELFF
DNA: TGTGCCAGCAGTTTGTTTTCCGCCGGGGAGCTGTTTTTT

J: TRBJ2-1
size: .
V: TRBV30
length: 17
D: TRBD1
CDR3: CAWTLSRDRGRYNEQFF
DNA: TGTGCCTGGACCCTCAGCCGGGACAGGGGAAGGTACAATGAGCAGTTCTTC

J: TRBJ1-1
size: .
V: TRBV6-6
length: 16
D: .
CDR3: CASSYPAGPWGTEAFF
DNA: TGTGCCAGCAGTTACCCGGCAGGGCCATGGGGAACTGAAGCTTTCTTT

J: TRBJ1-2
size: .
V: TRBV18
length: 15
D: TRBD1
CDR3: CASSPRDRDWGGYTF
DNA: TGTGCCAGCTCACCGAGGGACAGGGATTGGGGTGGCTACACCTTC

J: TRBJ2-1
size: few
V: TRBV27
length: 16
D: TRBD2
CDR3: CASSLYGGSSYNEQFF
DNA: TGTGCCAGCAGTTTATATGGCGGGAGCTCCTACAATGAGCAGTTCTTC

J: TRBJ1-1
size: once
V: TRBV2
length: 13
D: .
CDR3: CASNLGGSTEAFF
DNA: TGTGCCAGTAACCTGGGGGGTAGCACTGAAGCTTTCTTT

J: TRBJ1-5
size: .
V: TRBV6-4
length: 13
D: .
CDR3: CASSREENQPQHF
DNA: TGTGCCAGCAGCCGGGAGGAGAATCAGCCCCAGCATTTT

J: TRBJ2-3
size: .
V: TRBV10-2
length: 14
D: TRBD1
CDR3: CASLRQGESDTQYF
DNA: TGCGCCAGCCTCCGACAGGGGGAATCAGATACGCAGTATTTT

J: TRBJ2-2
size: .
V: TRBV11-1
length: 17
D: .
CDR3: CASTSHTTTRDTGELFF
DNA: TGTGCCAGCACCTCGCACACCACTACCCGGGACACCGGGGAGCTGTTTTTT

J: TRBJ1-5
size: .
V: TRBV15
length: 15
D: .
CDR3: CATSRGGDLSQPQHF
DNA: TGTGCCACCAGCAGAGGCGGGGACCTAAGTCAGCCCCAGCATTTT

J: TRBJ2-2
size: .
V: TRBV27
length: 15
D: TRBD1
CDR3: CASNKQGAGTGELFF
DNA: TGTGCCAGCAACAAACAGGGGGCGGGAACCGGGGAGCTGTTTTTT

J: TRBJ2-1
size: few
V: TRBV7-3
length: 13
D: .
CDR3: CASSIDSYNEQFF
DNA: TGTGCCAGCAGCATAGACTCGTACAATGAGCAGTTCTTC

J: TRBJ2-1
size: few
V: TRBV28
length: 15
D: .
CDR3: CASSPGLKPTNEQFF
DNA: TGTGCCAGCAGTCCCGGACTAAAGCCAACGAATGAGCAGTTCTTC

J: TRBJ2-1
size: .
V: TRBV27
length: 17
D: TRBD2
CDR3: CASSLYSGTSGSEEQFF
DNA: TGTGCCAGCAGTTTATACTCCGGGACTAGCGGGAGCGAAGAGCAGTTCTTC

J: TRBJ1-3
size: .
V: TRBV28
length: 15
D: TRBD1
CDR3: CASGTGGFGGNTIYF
DNA: TGTGCCAGCGGGACAGGGGGATTTGGTGGAAACACCATATATTTT

J: TRBJ1-5
size: .
V: TRBV29-1
length: 14
D: TRBD1
CDR3: CSVGQGSSNQPQHF
DNA: TGCAGCGTTGGACAGGGCTCAAGCAATCAGCCCCAGCATTTT

J: TRBJ2-3
size: .
V: TRBV5-4
length: 13
D: .
CDR3: CAASAQDTDTQYF
DNA: TGTGCCGCCTCTGCACAGGACACAGATACGCAGTATTTT

J: TRBJ1-3
size: .
V: TRBV6-1
length: 17
D: TRBD1
CDR3: CASSALGTGGTGNTIYF
DNA: TGTGCCAGCAGTGCGCTAGGGACAGGGGGGACTGGAAACACCATATATTTT

J: TRBJ2-1
size: .
V: TRBV5-1
length: 20
D: .
CDR3: CASSLLSLGTREISYNEQFF
DNA: TGCGCCAGCAGCTTGTTGTCCCTCGGTACCCGGGAGATCTCCTACAATGAGCAGTTCTTC

J: TRBJ2-4
size: .
V: TRBV7-2
length: 15
D: TRBD1
CDR3: CASSSSPGQGKREYF
DNA: TGTGCCAGCAGCTCGTCACCGGGACAGGGAAAAAGAGAGTACTTC

J: TRBJ2-5
size: .
V: TRBV5-1
length: 16
D: TRBD2
CDR3: CASSASPLAGLETQYF
DNA: TGCGCCAGCAGCGCATCCCCCCTAGCGGGATTGGAGACCCAGTACTTC

J: TRBJ1-5
size: .
V: TRBV6-1
length: 17
D: .
CDR3: CASGERNAQGLTNPQHF
DNA: TGTGCCAGCGGTGAGAGAAACGCGCAGGGGCTAACGAACCCCCAGCATTTT

J: TRBJ2-5
size: .
V: TRBV5-5
length: 16
D: .
CDR3: CASSLGSQALQETQYF
DNA: TGTGCCAGCAGCTTGGGTTCACAGGCCCTCCAAGAGACCCAGTACTTC

J: TRBJ2-1
size: .
V: TRBV19
length: 15
D: TRBD2
CDR3: CASTRTSVKGNEQFF
DNA: TGTGCCAGTACCCGGACTAGCGTGAAAGGTAATGAGCAGTTCTTC

J: TRBJ2-5
size: .
V: TRBV19
length: 16
D: TRBD2
CDR3: CASRRLAGGLGETQYF
DNA: TGTGCCAGTAGGCGGCTAGCGGGAGGGCTCGGGGAGACCCAGTACTTC

J: TRBJ2-6
size: .
V: TRBV28
length: 11
D: .
CDR3: CASSSPGVLTF
DNA: TGTGCCAGCAGTTCCCCCGGCGTCCTGACTTTC

J: TRBJ2-1
size: .
V: TRBV20-1
length: 11
D: TRBD2
CDR3: CSAQSGRAQFF
DNA: TGCAGTGCACAAAGCGGGAGGGCCCAGTTCTTC

J: TRBJ1-5
size: .
V: TRBV5-1
length: 15
D: TRBD1
CDR3: CASSAGQGGNQPQHF
DNA: TGCGCCAGCAGCGCGGGACAGGGTGGCAATCAGCCCCAGCATTTT

J: TRBJ2-2
size: .
V: TRBV5-1
length: 14
D: .
CDR3: CASRATGNTGELFF
DNA: TGCGCCAGCAGGGCGACGGGGAACACCGGGGAGCTGTTTTTT

J: TRBJ2-3
size: .
V: TRBV5-1
length: 16
D: TRBD2
CDR3: CASSLPSGSNTDTQYF
DNA: TGCGCCAGCAGCTTGCCTAGCGGGTCAAACACAGATACGCAGTATTTT

J: TRBJ2-3
size: .
V: TRBV9
length: 13
D: .
CDR3: CATFAGNTDTQYF
DNA: TGTGCCACCTTTGCCGGGAATACAGATACGCAGTATTTT

J: TRBJ2-2
size: .
V: TRBV4-2
length: 16
D: .
CDR3: CASSQDRRLETGELFF
DNA: TGTGCCAGCAGCCAAGATCGACGACTAGAGACCGGGGAGCTGTTTTTT

J: TRBJ2-1
size: .
V: TRBV28
length: 18
D: TRBD2
CDR3: CASSRLAGVGSSYNEQFF
DNA: TGTGCCAGCTCGCGACTAGCGGGAGTCGGGAGCTCCTACAATGAGCAGTTCTTC

J: TRBJ2-7
size: few
V: TRBV2
length: 12
D: .
CDR3: CASSDPSYEQYF
DNA: TGTGCCAGCAGTGACCCTTCCTACGAGCAGTACTTC

J: TRBJ2-3
size: few
V: TRBV28
length: 14
D: TRBD1
CDR3: CASSWDRGTDTQYF
DNA: TGTGCCAGCAGTTGGGACAGGGGCACAGATACGCAGTATTTT

J: TRBJ2-3
size: .
V: TRBV6-5
length: 14
D: TRBD2
CDR3: CASREAGITDTQYF
DNA: TGTGCCAGCAGGGAAGCGGGGATCACAGATACGCAGTATTTT

J: TRBJ2-5
size: few
V: TRBV7-2
length: 14
D: .
CDR3: CASSFQTGQETQYF
DNA: TGTGCCAGCAGCTTCCAGACAGGACAAGAGACCCAGTACTTC

J: TRBJ2-3
size: .
V: TRBV27
length: 16
D: TRBD1
CDR3: CASSSYTGGKKDTQYF
DNA: TGTGCCAGCAGTTCCTATACAGGGGGTAAGAAAGATACGCAGTATTTT

J: TRBJ1-1
size: .
V: TRBV10-3
length: 13
D: .
CDR3: CAINTQGGTEAFF
DNA: TGTGCCATCAATACACAGGGCGGCACTGAAGCTTTCTTT

J: TRBJ2-3
size: .
V: TRBV9
length: 14
D: TRBD2
CDR3: CASATSGRFVTQYF
DNA: TGTGCCAGCGCGACTAGCGGGAGGTTCGTGACGCAGTATTTT

J: TRBJ1-1
size: few
V: TRBV6-5
length: 13
D: .
CDR3: CASSQQGNTEAFF
DNA: TGTGCCAGCAGTCAACAGGGGAACACTGAAGCTTTCTTT

J: TRBJ1-1
size: .
V: TRBV6-5
length: 15
D: .
CDR3: CASSYSPGENTEAFF
DNA: TGTGCCAGCAGTTACTCCCCGGGAGAGAACACTGAAGCTTTCTTT

J: TRBJ1-3
size: .
V: TRBV2
length: 15
D: TRBD1
CDR3: CASTKGAYPGNTIYF
DNA: TGTGCCAGCACGAAGGGGGCATACCCTGGAAACACCATATATTTT

J: TRBJ2-7
size: .
V: TRBV6-1
length: 14
D: TRBD1
CDR3: CASSATGGSYERYF
DNA: TGTGCCAGCAGTGCGACAGGGGGCTCCTACGAGCGGTACTTC

J: TRBJ2-3
size: .
V: TRBV5-1
length: 17
D: TRBD2
CDR3: CASSGGGLAGVTDTQYF
DNA: TGCGCCAGCAGCGGGGGAGGACTAGCGGGAGTGACAGATACGCAGTATTTT

J: TRBJ1-2
size: .
V: TRBV28
length: 16
D: .
CDR3: CASSSPGAIPNYGYTF
DNA: TGTGCCAGCAGTTCCCCAGGGGCGATCCCTAACTATGGCTACACCTTC

J: TRBJ2-4
size: .
V: TRBV5-1
length: 15
D: TRBD2
CDR3: CASRLDSGSGSIQYF
DNA: TGCGCCAGCAGGCTAGATAGCGGGAGTGGTAGCATTCAGTACTTC

J: TRBJ2-7
size: .
V: TRBV15
length: 14
D: .
CDR3: CATTIRPQGYEQYF
DNA: TGTGCCACCACTATAAGACCCCAGGGGTACGAGCAGTACTTC

J: TRBJ2-2
size: .
V: TRBV5-1
length: 15
D: TRBD1
CDR3: CASSATTGVAGELFF
DNA: TGCGCCAGCAGCGCTACGACAGGGGTGGCCGGGGAGCTGTTTTTT